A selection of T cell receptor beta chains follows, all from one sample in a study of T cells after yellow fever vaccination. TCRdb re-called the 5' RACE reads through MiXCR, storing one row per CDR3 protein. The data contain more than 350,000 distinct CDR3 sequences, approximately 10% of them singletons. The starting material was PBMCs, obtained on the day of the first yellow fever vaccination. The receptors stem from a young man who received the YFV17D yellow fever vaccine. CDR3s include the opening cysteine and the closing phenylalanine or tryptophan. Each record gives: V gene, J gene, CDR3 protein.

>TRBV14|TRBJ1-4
CASSPRTGGFEKLFF
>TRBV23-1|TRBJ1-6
CASSQLGDRGASPLHF
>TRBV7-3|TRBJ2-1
CASSLNYNEQFF
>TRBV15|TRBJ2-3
CATSRDGPTDTQYF
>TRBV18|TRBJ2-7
CASSPPGQLYYEQYF
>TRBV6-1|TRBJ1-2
CASSEVLYGYTF
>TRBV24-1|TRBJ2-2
CATSDLRGGLSGELFF
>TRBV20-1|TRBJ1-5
CSARSRTGLNQPQHF
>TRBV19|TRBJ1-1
CASSKRPGTANTEAFF
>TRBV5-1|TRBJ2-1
CASSFRTDSYNEQFF
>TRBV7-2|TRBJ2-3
CASSLEGQITDTQYF
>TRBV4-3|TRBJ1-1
CASSQDRGIKTEAFF
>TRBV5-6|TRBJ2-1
CASSHPGHRLYNEQFF
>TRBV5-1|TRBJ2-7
CASSSDNSYEQYF
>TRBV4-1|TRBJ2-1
CASSRDPGQVDNEQFF
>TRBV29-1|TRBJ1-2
CSVEWGYGYTF
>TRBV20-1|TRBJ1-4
CSATGTAINEKLFF
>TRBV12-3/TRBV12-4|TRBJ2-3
CASRLAFRTDTQYF